This T cell receptor beta chain was sequenced during a study of post-analysis software for immune sequencing data. In this sample, this clonotype turned up a few times. The antigen is undetermined. The CDR3 loop spans 21 amino acids. Germline loops: CDR1 KGHDR, CDR2 SFDVKD. V lost 4 bases to trimming and J lost 7 bases; unmatched junction nucleotides: 18. The TCR beta cDNA libraries contained unique molecular identifiers. T cells numbering roughly 1 to 10 million yielded 450,000 to 500,000 cDNA molecules. MiXCR, run by TCRdb on the PCR reads, gives a single entry per CDR3 protein. The table records about 620,000 distinct CDR3 sequences, about 40% of them present only once. Findings and caveats of the study: Five or six TRBV segments were more frequent in patients than controls; TRBV5-6, TRBV5-1 and TRBV20-1 belonged to this group. Diversity measured as normalized Chao1 was significantly lower in multiple sclerosis patients than in controls.

The source of this sequence is a girl between 5 and 17 years old with multiple sclerosis. The chain carries TRBV24-1 and TRBJ2-1; TRBD2 aligns across 16 bases. The sequenced material came from blood. The CDR3 is CATSDLSPGTSGRVRRNEQFF. The CDR3, as DNA: TGTGCCACCAGTGACCTAAGTCCCGGGACTAGCGGGAGGGTCCGTAGGAATGAGCAGTTCTTC.